Presented here are 11 T cell receptor beta chains from one specimen sequenced in a study of blood T cell repertoires in COVID-19. Only in-frame clones appear in the TCRdb table, and some are missing; sequencing was by immunoSEQ multiplex PCR. The profile shows some 270,000 clones, 84% of them singletons. The sequenced sample was peripheral blood. The receptors stem from a woman in her 40s who had recovered from COVID-19.

The chain recombines TRBV4-2 with TRBJ1-5; the match to TRBD1 covers 8 bases. The V and J ends lost 1 base and 5 bases, in that order; junction bases with no gene match: 4. Germline V gene data show CDR1 as LGHNA and CDR2 as YNFKEQ. The CDR3 runs to 15 residues. CDR3 DNA sequence: TGTGCCAGCAGCCAAGGGGGGACAGGTGATCAGCCCCAGCATTTT. Protein: CASSQGGTGDQPQHF.

In this sample, this clone turned up once. This chain connects TRBV18 to TRBJ2-7; tentatively, D is TRBD1 (6 bases). CDR3 size: 14 residues. V lost 2 bases, J lost 3 bases, and 11 bases lay in between. CDR1 and CDR2 from the germline V gene are KGHSH and LQKENI. The CDR3 spells CASSPGTTIYEQYF. The CDR3 DNA sequence: TGTGCCAGCTCACCAGGGACAACGATCTACGAGCAGTACTTC.

The chain carries TRBV27 and TRBJ1-5; 9 nucleotides line up with TRBD1. The V gene's germline CDR1 is MNHEY and CDR2 SMNVEV (reference sequence). V shed 5 bases and J 0 bases; nucleotides not matched to a gene: 11. The CDR3 has 18 residues. CDR3 amino acids: CASSNSGQGTYSNQPQHF. In nucleotides, the CDR3 is TGTGCCAGCAGTAACAGTGGACAGGGGACCTATAGCAATCAGCCCCAGCATTTT.

The chain has TRBV18 and TRBJ1-2; 7 nucleotides line up with TRBD1. The CDR3 runs to 13 residues. J gave up 8 bases and V 1 base, and 4 bases lay outside the gene matches. The germline V gene encodes CDR1 KGHSH and CDR2 LQKENI. CDR3 nucleotide sequence: TGTGCCAGCTCACCACTAGGACAGGACGGCTACACCTTC. The encoded protein is CASSPLGQDGYTF. Variable domain in full (rest from reference TRBV18 and TRBJ1-2): NAGVMQNPRHLVRRRGQEARLRCSPMKGHSHVYWYRQLPEEGLKFMVYLQKENIIDESGMPKERFSAEFPKEGPSILRIQQVVRGDSAAYFCASSPLGQDGYTFGSGTRLTVV.

This clone occurred a few times. The genes are TRBV12-3 or TRBV12-4 and TRBJ1-6; TRBD1 agrees at 9 bases. Trimming took 6 bases from V and 8 from J; bases not matched to a gene: 2. The CDR3 extends over 13 amino acids. The chain's CDR3 is CASSRDRDSPLHF. Here the CDR3 DNA reads TGTGCCAGCAGCCGGGACAGGGATTCACCCCTCCACTTT.

DNA of the CDR3: TGCGCCAGCAGCCAACCCCGCGGGTCGATCAGCGGGGGATACAATGAGCAGTTCTTC. Translated: CASSQPRGSISGGYNEQFF. The chain combines TRBV5-1 with TRBJ2-1, with 8 bases fitting TRBD2. Germline V lookup: CDR1 SGHRS, CDR2 YFSETQ. The CDR3 runs to 19 residues. V dropped 4 bases and J dropped 4; count of bases not matched to a gene: 19.

The V and J genes are TRBV19 and TRBJ2-1; 7 nucleotides line up with TRBD1. Looked up from germline, CDR1 is LNHDA and CDR2 is SQIVND (reference sequence). This CDR3 is 15 amino acids long. V dropped 1 base and J dropped 7; count of bases not matched to a gene: 7. CDR3 bases: TGTGCCAGTAGTATAGTTCGAGACAGGGCGAATGAGCAGTTCTTC. As protein: CASSIVRDRANEQFF.

The V gene is TRBV2, the J gene TRBJ1-2; D remains ambiguous. From germline, CDR1 is SNHLY and CDR2 FYNNEI. There are 12 residues in the CDR3. Trimming cost V 7 bases and J 7 bases, with 13 bases left between them. CDR3 region: CASTLTSGGYTF. CDR3 coding DNA: TGTGCCAGCACACTAACGTCGGGTGGCTACACCTTC.

V is TRBV5-4 and J is TRBJ2-1; TRBD1 matches 9 bases. Per germline, CDR1 SGHNT and CDR2 YYREEE (reference sequence). V trimming: 0 bases; J trimming: 6 bases; junction bases outside the gene matches: 4. CDR3 length equals 15 residues. The DNA for the CDR3 is TGTGCCAGCAGCTTGGCCGAGACAGGGGGCAATGAGCAGTTCTTC. This encodes CASSLAETGGNEQFF.

The CDR3 here is CASGSGQDEKLFF. CDR3 sequence (DNA): TGTGCCAGCGGTTCGGGACAGGATGAAAAACTGTTTTTT. V is TRBV2 and J is TRBJ1-4; 8 nucleotides line up with TRBD1. The CDR3 loop spans 13 amino acids. With 8 bases clipped from V and 6 bases from J, the junction kept 5 bases outside the gene matches. The germline V gene encodes CDR1 SNHLY and CDR2 FYNNEI.

The genes are TRBV27 and TRBJ2-1; TRBD1 is a possible D gene (6 bases). V lost 5 bases and J lost 5, with 7 bases in between. This CDR3 region has 12 residues. Germline CDR1 is MNHEY and CDR2 is SMNVEV (reference sequence). CDR3 sequence reads: CASSGQHNEQFF. Written as DNA, the CDR3 is TGTGCCAGCAGTGGACAGCACAATGAGCAGTTCTTC.